The T cell receptor beta chain described here comes from a study of blood T cell repertoires in COVID-19 (TCRdb year 2020). Study-wide context: Samples from collaborators originated in the United States, Italy and Spain and spanned both the acute and convalescent phases of COVID-19. Where available, HLA class I and class II types were obtained from metadata supplied by the sample provider rather than from assay-based typing. The samples were drawn from two sources: the first 160 participants of the ongoing ImmuneRACE study, and approximately 1,300 subjects contributed by 6 global collaborators. The prospective study material was composed of cDNA or gDNA derived from T cells, B-cell-depleted T cells, or PBMCs. The sample metadata nearly always contained a de-identified subject ID, COVID-19 status, age in years and sex. The repertoires were made available in a free public database intended to serve as a resource for research on the immune response to SARS-CoV-2. Subjects who had been exposed to COVID-19, were actively infected with it, or had recovered from it provided the deeply sampled blood TCRbeta repertoires that made up the dataset. The research as a whole found: The amount of clinical and demographic metadata varied by source and participant and was provided uncurated.

Comment on this clone: No cognate antigen has been identified for it. No clone much larger than this one lies a single base away; base qualities are absent.

Each collaborating institution followed its own protocols to collect whole blood in K2EDTA tubes. For TCRbeta analysis, collaborators shipped samples in one of three forms: frozen whole blood, isolated PBMCs, or DNA extracted from either of those sample types. TCRbeta CDR3 regions were amplified from genomic DNA using the immunoSEQ Assay, a bias-controlled multiplex PCR. As for the authors' bioinformatics: The number of nucleated cells in each sample was estimated from the amplification of reference gene primers within the assay. To quantify the absolute abundance of each unique TCRbeta CDR3 rearrangement, sequence reads were collapsed and filtered. For each sample, productive Simpson clonality was calculated as the square root of Simpson's diversity index across productive rearrangements. TCRdb obtained this table from immuneACCESS and retained in-frame rearrangements with V and J assigned. These tables miss some clones; where compared with another copy, unresolved V genes account for less than half of the shortfall, and the remainder is unexplained. The D gene and trimming were derived from the DNA, and the V and J assignments and clone size from that table. This sample lists some 93,000 clones; approximately 86% were detected once. The ten largest clones take up roughly 7.2% of the sample.

Compared with germline, V lacks 7 bases and J lacks 2 bases; bases without a gene match: 5. The germline V gene supplies CDR1 MNHEY and CDR2 SVGAGI. Including cysteine and phenylalanine, the CDR3 has 14 amino acids. The DNA shown is the 42-base CDR3, in frame from base 1. The sample consisted of peripheral blood. The sequence links TRBV6-5 to TRBJ2-3; TRBD2 matches 8 bases in the middle. The sequence was obtained from a man between 60 and 75 years old with acute or convalescent COVID-19. The sequenced DNA is TGTGCCAGCATGGCGGGGGGCCCCACAGATACGCAGTATTTT. Its protein reads: CASMAGGPTDTQYF.